This TCR beta chain was documented in a study of blood T cell repertoires in COVID-19. Study information: Spain, Italy and the United States supplied samples that represented acute and convalescent COVID-19. T cells, B-cell-depleted T cells, or PBMCs supplied cDNA or gDNA.

Germline assignment: CDR1 SGHTA and CDR2 FQGNSA. V gave up 5 bases and J gave up 1 base, with 9 bases separating them. The CDR3 runs 14 residues. In the source study's methods: Estimation of nucleated cell counts relied on the amplification of reference gene primers. Produced via immunoSEQ multiplex PCR; TCRdb's table is partial and in-frame only. V and J calls plus clone size are reproduced from that table; the DNA served to infer D and trimming. The sample consists of under 400,000 clones, around nine tenths of them appearing once. Those enrolled in Seattle joined during active infection and were followed longitudinally afterward.

This rearrangement joins TRBV7-2 to TRBJ1-3; TRBD1 is a possible D gene (5 bases). The clonotype comes from a woman aged 55-75 years with COVID-19, enrolled during active disease. The specimen sequenced was peripheral blood. The CDR3 reads CASSLRQSGNTIYF. DNA of the CDR3: TGTGCCAGCAGCCTTCGACAGTCTGGAAACACCATATATTTT.